This T cell receptor (beta chain) comes out of a study of T cell repertoires in cytomegalovirus infection. Study conclusions and caveats: In two of eight donors, the top clonotype was HLA-C-restricted CMV-specific.

This clonotype was counted a few times. Its specificity is not known. Its ends do not fully match the called genes, so a read error is possible. TCRdb re-analysed the reads in MiXCR, keeping a single row per CDR3 protein. The sample includes about 360,000 distinct CDR3 sequences, 15% to 20% of them seen just once. CDR1 and CDR2 from the germline V gene are MNHGY and SAAAGT. This CDR3 has 13 residues. Sequencing used PBMCs. The chain uses TRBV6-8 and TRBJ2-3, with 9 bases fitting TRBD2. The TCR sequence derives from a human donor in good health (CMV status not recorded). Some clones in this sample may be carry-over from other donors' samples. CDR3 protein: CATSSGRWDTQYF. DNA of the CDR3: TGTGCCACCAGTAGCGGGAGATGGGATACGCAGTATTTT.